The clone carrying this T cell receptor beta chain was picked up many times. Regarding time point: newly diagnosed GD, antithyroid drugs for less than 3 months. PBMC-derived RNA was used for the TCR library. This sample was taken from a study of regulatory T cells in long-lasting Graves disease. CDR3-region Arm-PCR and iRepertoire HTBI primers produced the TCR beta libraries. One entry per CDR3 protein results from TCRdb running MiXCR on the multiplex PCR reads. Here the sample spans some 350,000 distinct CDR3 sequences, roughly 15% being singletons. CDR1 and CDR2 from the germline V gene are SGHRS and YFSETQ. The CDR3 has 14 residues. Trimming shortened V by 4 bases and J by 6 bases, and 11 bases separated the two germline ends. These data are also associated with another study on T cells in Graves' hyperthyroidism and ophthalmopathy. According to that study: Patients with ophthalmopathy were separated from those with stable hyperthyroidism by a 13 V-J model.

The sequence came from a woman younger than 30 with Graves disease. V and J are TRBV5-1 and TRBJ1-6; perhaps TRBD1 as D (6 bases). The sample in question was peripheral blood mononuclear cells (PBMCs), obtained at new diagnosis, from a patient treated with antithyroid drugs. The CDR3 DNA reads as TGCGCCAGCAGCCCGGACAGCGGTAATTCACCCCTCCACTTT. This sequence encodes CASSPDSGNSPLHF.